Below are 16 T cell receptor beta chains sequenced from a single sample in a study of OX40 agonist ivuxolimab in advanced cancers. Measured with immunoSEQ multiplex PCR; TCRdb has only the in-frame clones, and not every one. The data contain approximately 63,000 clones, 75% to 85% of them singletons. The source was CD4+ or CD8+ T cells sorted from blood, collected in a trial of the OX40 agonist ivuxolimab. These receptors originate from an adult with an advanced solid tumor such as melanoma, head and neck, liver or kidney cancer.

A few counts support this clone. V is TRBV6-5 and J is TRBJ1-6; 7 bases map to TRBD1. This CDR3 is 15 amino acids long. Germline trimming cut 5 bases from V and 7 bases from J; bases unmatched to any gene: 8. CDR1 and CDR2 (germline): MNHEY, SVGAGI. This CDR3 is CASSKTGTANSPLHF. CDR3 sequence (DNA): TGTGCCAGCAGTAAAACCGGGACAGCCAATTCACCCCTCCACTTT.

J is TRBJ2-5 and V is TRBV10-1; D is possibly TRBD1 or TRBD2 (5 bases each). This CDR3 is 18 amino acids long. V was clipped by 0 bases and J by 1 base, with 18 bases between them. CDR1 is WNHNN, CDR2 SYGVQD, per germline (reference sequence). The CDR3 loop reads CASSESLGAENVQETQYF. The CDR3 DNA reads as TGCGCCAGCAGTGAGTCCCTCGGGGCAGAGAACGTCCAAGAGACCCAGTACTTC.

This chain joins TRBV19 and TRBJ1-2, with D hard to call. The germline V and J ends were trimmed by 7 bases and 5 bases, with 23 bases remaining between them. The length of the CDR3 is 16 residues. Per the germline V gene, CDR1 is LNHDA and CDR2 is SQIVND (reference sequence). DNA of the CDR3: TGTGCCAGTACCACAGTCCAGGAACCTCCCTTTTATGGCTACACCTTC. Protein product: CASTTVQEPPFYGYTF.

The chain couples TRBV4-3 to TRBJ2-1; D unresolved. V lost 4 bases and J lost 6, with 10 bases in between. CDR3 size: 13 residues. Germline-derived CDR1 and CDR2 are LGHNA and YSLEER. This CDR3 reads CASSPENFNEQFF. The CDR3 DNA sequence: TGCGCCAGCAGCCCGGAAAATTTCAATGAGCAGTTCTTC.

The genes are TRBV14 and TRBJ1-2, with D possibly being TRBD1 (6 bases). The CDR3 contains 15 residues. Trimming left V 0 bases short and J 7 bases short, with 15 bases between. Germline CDR1 reads SGHDN; CDR2 reads FVKESK. This chain's CDR3 is CASSQEGAGIGGYTF. Written as DNA, the CDR3 is TGTGCCAGCAGCCAAGAGGGGGCAGGGATCGGTGGCTACACCTTC. The whole variable domain, filled in from reference TRBV14 and TRBJ1-2, reads EAGVTQFPSHSVIEKGQTVTLRCDPISGHDNLYWYRRVMGKEIKFLLHFVKESKQDESGMPNNRFLAERTGGTYSTLKVQPAELEDSGVYFCASSQEGAGIGGYTFGSGTRLTVV.

The V gene is TRBV19, the J gene TRBJ1-6; 7 bases map to TRBD1. Germline V gene lookup returns CDR1 LNHDA and CDR2 SQIVND (reference sequence). The J segment lost 8 bases and the V segment lost 5 bases, leaving 9 bases of the junction unmatched. CDR3 length: 15 residues. The CDR3, as DNA: TGTGCCAGTAGTGCCGCCGGGACAGCAGATTCACCCCTCCACTTT. This sequence encodes CASSAAGTADSPLHF.

The chain combines TRBV4-1 with TRBJ2-5; no clear D gene. This CDR3 has 14 residues. Germline assignment: CDR1 MGHRA and CDR2 YSYEKL. The V end lost 2 bases, the J end lost 2 bases, and 9 bases lay between the germline ends. CDR3 sequence: CASSQTASQETQYF. The CDR3 bases are TGCGCCAGCAGCCAAACTGCATCACAAGAGACCCAGTACTTC.

The rearrangement joins TRBV18 to TRBJ1-5; D might be TRBD1 (5 bases). Per germline, CDR1 KGHSH and CDR2 LQKENI. Trimming took 6 bases from V and 4 from J, leaving 22 bases between them. The CDR3 consists of 17 residues. This chain's CDR3 is CASSQLPEEGRNQPQHF. As DNA, the CDR3 is TGTGCCAGCTCTCAACTCCCCGAGGAGGGACGGAATCAGCCCCAGCATTTT.

The chain links TRBV28 to TRBJ2-1, with D possibly being TRBD1 or TRBD2 (5 bases each). In germline, CDR1 is MDHEN, CDR2 SYDVKM. V was shortened by 7 bases and J by 10 bases, with 17 bases between the two germline ends. This CDR3 has 13 amino acids. CDR3 in DNA: TGTGCCAGCACCGGTGGGCCGGGACGGGAGCAGTTCTTC. Translated: CASTGGPGREQFF.

This chain links TRBV27 with TRBJ1-3; no definite D call. Germline values: CDR1 MNHEY, CDR2 SMNVEV (reference sequence). This CDR3 region has 17 residues. Trimming pared 4 bases from V and 4 bases from J, leaving 20 bases between. The DNA of the CDR3 is TGTGCCAGCAGTTCATCTCTCTTCGGAAGGGTCGGAAACACCATATATTTT. This translates into CASSSSLFGRVGNTIYF.

This chain links TRBV27 with TRBJ1-4; 7 nucleotides agree with TRBD1. CDR1 and CDR2 from the germline V gene are MNHEY and SMNVEV (reference sequence). The CDR3 covers 14 residues. J was trimmed by 7 bases and V by 4 bases; bases with no gene match: 6. CDR3 DNA sequence: TGTGCCAGCAGTTCCCACCGGGACAGTGAAAAACTGTTTTTT. Protein sequence: CASSSHRDSEKLFF.

The chain recombines TRBV2 with TRBJ2-6, with D perhaps matching TRBD2 (5 bases). The V gene lost 6 bases and the J gene lost 0 bases, with 6 bases spanning the gap. The germline CDR1 and CDR2 sequences are SNHLY and FYNNEI. This CDR3 region has 14 residues. CDR3 protein: CASRGSSGANVLTF. In nucleotides, the CDR3 is TGTGCCAGCAGGGGGAGCTCTGGGGCCAACGTCCTGACTTTC.

The chain joins TRBV14 to TRBJ1-4; tentative D call: TRBD1 (6 bases). Trimming left V 1 base short and J 8 bases short, with 14 bases between. This CDR3 spans 15 amino acids. CDR1 and CDR2 from the germline V gene are SGHDN and FVKESK. This CDR3 is CASSQGPRGREKLFF. DNA for the CDR3: TGTGCCAGCAGCCAAGGTCCCAGGGGCAGGGAAAAACTGTTTTTT.

The V call is TRBV5-5, the J call TRBJ2-7; weak D call: TRBD1 (5 bases). Germline loops: CDR1 SGHKS, CDR2 YYEKEE (reference sequence). This CDR3 spans 15 amino acids. The V and J ends lost 0 bases and 2 bases respectively, with 12 bases between them. Written as DNA, the CDR3 is TGTGCCAGCAGCTTGGAGTCAGGGAACCCCTACGAGCAGTACTTC. This translates into CASSLESGNPYEQYF.

This chain connects TRBV18 to TRBJ2-1; 13 nucleotides align to TRBD2. From germline, CDR1 is KGHSH and CDR2 LQKENI. The trim removed 3 bases at V and 2 bases at J, leaving 1 base unmatched. The CDR3 consists of 16 residues. For the CDR3, the DNA is TGTGCCAGCTCACCGGGGACTAGCGGGGCCTACAATGAGCAGTTCTTC. Protein sequence: CASSPGTSGAYNEQFF.

The rearrangement joins TRBV28 to TRBJ2-3; 7 nucleotides match TRBD2. This CDR3 contains 19 residues. V was clipped by 5 bases and J by 2 bases; unmatched bases: 19. In germline, CDR1 is MDHEN, CDR2 SYDVKM. The CDR3 reads CASSPYPQQTSFNTDTQYF. CDR3 DNA sequence: TGTGCCAGCAGTCCTTATCCCCAACAGACTAGCTTTAACACAGATACGCAGTATTTT.